The 9 T cell receptor beta chains below come from one sample, sequenced in a study of blood T cell repertoires in COVID-19. Measured with immunoSEQ multiplex PCR; TCRdb has only the in-frame clones, and not every one. The sample holds roughly 49,000 clones, less than 85% seen once. Material: peripheral blood. The receptors come from a human donor in a cohort sampled during active COVID-19.

J is TRBJ2-5 and V is TRBV19, with TRBD2 as a possible D gene (6 bases). CDR1 and CDR2 from the germline V gene are LNHDA and SQIVND (reference sequence). The CDR3 runs 14 residues. Deletions cut 3 bases from V and 4 bases from J, with 12 bases between. The CDR3 loop reads CASSIVGGIETQYF. DNA for the CDR3: TGTGCCAGTAGTATCGTCGGCGGGATAGAGACCCAGTACTTC.

The chain is built from TRBV7-9 and TRBJ2-3; 15 nucleotides agree with TRBD2. The germline V gene encodes CDR1 SEHNR and CDR2 FQNEAQ (reference sequence). V was clipped by 4 bases and J by 4 bases; unmatched bases: 9. The CDR3 is 18 amino acids. The CDR3 sequence is CASSSGLAGGRFPDTQYF. As DNA, the CDR3 is TGTGCCAGCAGCTCCGGACTAGCGGGGGGGCGTTTTCCAGATACGCAGTATTTT.

This clone was seen more than once but under ten times. V and J are TRBV3-1 (or the pseudogene TRBV3-2) and TRBJ1-1; tentative D call: TRBD1 (6 bases). In germline, CDR1 is LGHDT, CDR2 YNNKEL (reference sequence). The CDR3 loop spans 14 amino acids. V lost 4 bases and J 6 bases, leaving 15 bases between the germline ends. The CDR3 protein is CASSPTGGWAEAFF. As DNA, the CDR3 is TGTGCCAGCAGCCCCACTGGGGGCTGGGCTGAAGCTTTCTTT.

J is TRBJ1-1 and V is TRBV7-9; 9 bases align to TRBD1. V lost 1 base and J lost 5; bases outside the gene matches: 17. The CDR3 covers 19 residues. Germline V CDR1 and CDR2: SEHNR, FQNEAQ (reference sequence). Written as DNA, the CDR3 is TGTGCCAGCAGCTTAGTAATATGGGACAGGGTTTTTCGGGGAACTGAAGCTTTCTTT. Encoded protein: CASSLVIWDRVFRGTEAFF.

This clone was seen once. The chain joins TRBV30 to TRBJ1-1, with D tentatively TRBD1 (6 bases). CDR1 and CDR2 (germline): GTSNPN, SVGIG (reference sequence). The CDR3 is 13 residues long. Trimming left V 3 bases short and J 4 bases short, with 12 bases between. This chain's CDR3 is CAWRLKGGTEAFF. The CDR3 nucleotides are TGTGCCTGGAGATTAAAAGGGGGCACTGAAGCTTTCTTT.

The chain is built from TRBV4-3 and TRBJ1-2; 7 nucleotides match TRBD1. The J segment lost 4 bases and the V segment lost 2 bases, leaving 4 bases of the junction unmatched. Germline values: CDR1 LGHNA, CDR2 YSLEER. The CDR3 extends over 14 amino acids. The CDR3 loop reads CASSQTTGLYGYTF. The DNA of the CDR3 is TGCGCCAGCAGCCAAACGACAGGGCTCTATGGCTACACCTTC.

This clone showed up just a few times. This chain uses TRBV6-5 with TRBJ1-5; the D gene is possibly TRBD1 (6 bases). Trimming took off 7 bases at V and 0 bases at J, with 13 bases between the two ends. Per the germline V gene, CDR1 is MNHEY and CDR2 is SVGAGI. CDR3 length equals 15 residues. CDR3 amino acids: CASKRQGNSNQPQHF. CDR3 nucleotides: TGTGCCAGCAAACGTCAGGGGAATAGCAATCAGCCCCAGCATTTT.

This chain uses TRBV5-4 with TRBJ2-5; 12 bases fit TRBD2. The V gene end was trimmed by 4 bases and the J gene end by 1 base; junction bases not matched to a gene: 5. Germline V gene lookup returns CDR1 SGHNT and CDR2 YYREEE (reference sequence). The CDR3 loop spans 16 amino acids. As DNA, the CDR3 is TGTGCCAGCAGCCCTGAACTAGCGGGGGGCCAAGAGACCCAGTACTTC. Residues: CASSPELAGGQETQYF.

The chain combines TRBV27 with TRBJ2-7; TRBD2 might be the D (6 bases). Trimming took 4 bases from V and 0 from J, leaving 7 bases between them. The V gene's germline CDR1 is MNHEY and CDR2 SMNVEV (reference sequence). This CDR3 contains 13 residues. The CDR3 reads CASSSGVSYEQYF. CDR3 nucleotide sequence: TGTGCCAGCAGTTCGGGGGTCTCCTACGAGCAGTACTTC.